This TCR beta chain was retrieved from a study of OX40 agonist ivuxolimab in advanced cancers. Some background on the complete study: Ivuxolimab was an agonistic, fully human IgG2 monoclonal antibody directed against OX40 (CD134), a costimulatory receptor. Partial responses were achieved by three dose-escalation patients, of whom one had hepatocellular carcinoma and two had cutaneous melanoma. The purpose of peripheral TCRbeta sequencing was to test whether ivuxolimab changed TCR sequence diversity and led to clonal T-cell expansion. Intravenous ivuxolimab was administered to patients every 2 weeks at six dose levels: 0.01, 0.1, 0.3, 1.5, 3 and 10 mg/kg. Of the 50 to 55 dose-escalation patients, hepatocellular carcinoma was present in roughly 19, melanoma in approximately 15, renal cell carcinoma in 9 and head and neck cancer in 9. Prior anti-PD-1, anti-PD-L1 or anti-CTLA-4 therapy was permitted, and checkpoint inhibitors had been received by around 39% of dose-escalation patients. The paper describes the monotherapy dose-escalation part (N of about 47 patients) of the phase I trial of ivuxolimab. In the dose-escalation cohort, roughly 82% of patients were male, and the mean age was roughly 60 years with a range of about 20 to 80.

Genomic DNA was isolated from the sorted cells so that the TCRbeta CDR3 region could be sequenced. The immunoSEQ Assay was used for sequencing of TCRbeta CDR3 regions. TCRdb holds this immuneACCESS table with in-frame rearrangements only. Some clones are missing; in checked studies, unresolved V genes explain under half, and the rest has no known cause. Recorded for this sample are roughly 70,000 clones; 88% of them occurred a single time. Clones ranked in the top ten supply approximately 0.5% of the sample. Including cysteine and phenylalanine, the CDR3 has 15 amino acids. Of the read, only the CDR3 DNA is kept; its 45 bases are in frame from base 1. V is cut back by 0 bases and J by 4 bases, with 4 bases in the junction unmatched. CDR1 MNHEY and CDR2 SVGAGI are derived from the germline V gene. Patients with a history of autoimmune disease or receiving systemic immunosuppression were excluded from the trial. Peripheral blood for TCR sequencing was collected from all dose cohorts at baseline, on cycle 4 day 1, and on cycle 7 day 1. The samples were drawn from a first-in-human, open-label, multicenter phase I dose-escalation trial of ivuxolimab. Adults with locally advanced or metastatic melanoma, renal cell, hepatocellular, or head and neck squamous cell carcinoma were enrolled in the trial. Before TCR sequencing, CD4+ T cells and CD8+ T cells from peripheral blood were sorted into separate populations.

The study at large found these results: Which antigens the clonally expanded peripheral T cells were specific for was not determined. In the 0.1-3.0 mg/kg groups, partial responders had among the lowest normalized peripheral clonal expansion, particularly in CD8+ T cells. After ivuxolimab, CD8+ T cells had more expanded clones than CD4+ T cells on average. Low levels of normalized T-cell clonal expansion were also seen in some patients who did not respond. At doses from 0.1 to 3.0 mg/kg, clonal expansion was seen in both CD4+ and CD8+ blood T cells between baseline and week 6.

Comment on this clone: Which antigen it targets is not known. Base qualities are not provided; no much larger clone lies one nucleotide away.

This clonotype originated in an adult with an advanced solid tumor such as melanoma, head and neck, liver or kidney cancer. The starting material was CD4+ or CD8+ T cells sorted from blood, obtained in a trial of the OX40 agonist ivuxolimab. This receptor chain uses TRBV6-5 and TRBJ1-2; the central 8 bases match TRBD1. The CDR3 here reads CASSYSGTGVYGYTF. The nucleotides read TGTGCCAGCAGTTACTCGGGGACAGGCGTCTATGGCTACACCTTC.